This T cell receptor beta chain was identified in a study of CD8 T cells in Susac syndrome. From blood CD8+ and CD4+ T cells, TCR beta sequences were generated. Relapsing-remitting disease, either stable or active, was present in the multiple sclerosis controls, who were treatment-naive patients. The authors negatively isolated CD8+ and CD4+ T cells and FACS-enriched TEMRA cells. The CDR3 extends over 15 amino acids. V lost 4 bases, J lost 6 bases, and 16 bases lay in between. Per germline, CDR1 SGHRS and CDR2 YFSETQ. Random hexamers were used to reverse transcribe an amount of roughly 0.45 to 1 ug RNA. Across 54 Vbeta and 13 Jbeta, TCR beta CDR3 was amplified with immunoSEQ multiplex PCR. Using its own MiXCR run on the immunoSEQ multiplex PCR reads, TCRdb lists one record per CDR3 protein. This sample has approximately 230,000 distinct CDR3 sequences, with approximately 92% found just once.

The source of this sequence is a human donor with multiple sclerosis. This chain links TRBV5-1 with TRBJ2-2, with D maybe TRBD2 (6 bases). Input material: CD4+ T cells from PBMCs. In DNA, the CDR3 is TGCGCCAGCAGCACCCCAGGTGGCGGGGCCGGGGAGCTGTTTTTT. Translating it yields CASSTPGGGAGELFF.